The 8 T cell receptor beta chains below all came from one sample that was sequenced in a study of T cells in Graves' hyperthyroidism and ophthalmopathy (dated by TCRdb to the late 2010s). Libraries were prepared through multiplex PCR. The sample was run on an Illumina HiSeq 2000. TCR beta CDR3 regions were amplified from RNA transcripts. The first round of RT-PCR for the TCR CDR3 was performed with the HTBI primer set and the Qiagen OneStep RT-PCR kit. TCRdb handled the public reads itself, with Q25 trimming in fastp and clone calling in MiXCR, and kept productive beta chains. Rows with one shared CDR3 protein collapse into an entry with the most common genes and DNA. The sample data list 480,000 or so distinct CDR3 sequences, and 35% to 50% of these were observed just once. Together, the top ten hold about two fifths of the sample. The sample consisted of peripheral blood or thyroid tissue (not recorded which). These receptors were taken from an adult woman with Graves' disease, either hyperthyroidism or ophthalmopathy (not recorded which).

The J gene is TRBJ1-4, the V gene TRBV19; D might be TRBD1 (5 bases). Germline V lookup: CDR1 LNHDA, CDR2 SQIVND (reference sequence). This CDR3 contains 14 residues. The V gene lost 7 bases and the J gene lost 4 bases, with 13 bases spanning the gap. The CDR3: CASTSTAGNEKLFF. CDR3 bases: TGTGCCAGTACCTCGACAGCCGGTAATGAAAAACTGTTTTTT.

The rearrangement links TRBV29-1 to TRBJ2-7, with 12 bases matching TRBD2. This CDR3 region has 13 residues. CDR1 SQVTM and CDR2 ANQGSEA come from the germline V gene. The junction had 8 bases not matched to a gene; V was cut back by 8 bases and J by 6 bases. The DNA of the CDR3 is TGCAGCTTCGGACTAGCGGGAAACTCCGAGCAGTACTTC. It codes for CSFGLAGNSEQYF.

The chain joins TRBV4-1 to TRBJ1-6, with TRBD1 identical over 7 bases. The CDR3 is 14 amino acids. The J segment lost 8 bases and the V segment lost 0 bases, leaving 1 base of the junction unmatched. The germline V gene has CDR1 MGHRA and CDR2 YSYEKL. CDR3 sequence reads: CASSQDRGYSPLHF. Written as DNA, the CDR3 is TGCGCCAGCAGCCAAGACAGGGGGTATTCACCCCTCCACTTT.

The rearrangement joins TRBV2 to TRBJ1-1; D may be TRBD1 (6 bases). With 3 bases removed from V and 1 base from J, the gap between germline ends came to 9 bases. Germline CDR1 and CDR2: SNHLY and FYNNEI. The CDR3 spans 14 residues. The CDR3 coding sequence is TGTGCCAGCAGTGACCTGGGACAGAACACTGAAGCTTTCTTT. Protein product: CASSDLGQNTEAFF.

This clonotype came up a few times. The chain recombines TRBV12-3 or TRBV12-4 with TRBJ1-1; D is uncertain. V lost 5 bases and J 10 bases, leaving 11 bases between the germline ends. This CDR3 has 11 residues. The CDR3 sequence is CASSPVPVAFF. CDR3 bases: TGTGCCAGCAGTCCCGTACCTGTAGCTTTCTTT.

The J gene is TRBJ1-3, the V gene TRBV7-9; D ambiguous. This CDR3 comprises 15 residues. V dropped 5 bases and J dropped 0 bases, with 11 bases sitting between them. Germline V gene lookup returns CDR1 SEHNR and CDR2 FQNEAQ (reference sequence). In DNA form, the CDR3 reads TGTGCCAGCAGCCCGTATGGGAGCTCTGGAAACACCATATATTTT. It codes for CASSPYGSSGNTIYF.

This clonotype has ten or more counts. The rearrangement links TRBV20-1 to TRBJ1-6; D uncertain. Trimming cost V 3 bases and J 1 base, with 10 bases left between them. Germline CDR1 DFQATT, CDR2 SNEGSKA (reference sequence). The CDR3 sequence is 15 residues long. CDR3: CSASSRGSYNSPLHF. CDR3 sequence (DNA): TGCAGTGCTAGTAGCCGAGGATCCTATAATTCACCCCTCCACTTT.

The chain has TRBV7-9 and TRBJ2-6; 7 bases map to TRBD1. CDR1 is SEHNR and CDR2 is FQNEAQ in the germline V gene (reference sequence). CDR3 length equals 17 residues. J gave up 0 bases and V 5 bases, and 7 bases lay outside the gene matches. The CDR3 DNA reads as TGTGCCAGCAGCCCAAGAGGGGGCCCCTCTGGGGCCAACGTCCTGACTTTC. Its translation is CASSPRGGPSGANVLTF. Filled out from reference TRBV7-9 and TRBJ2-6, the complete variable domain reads DTGVSQNPRHKITKRGQNVTFRCDPISEHNRLYWYRQTLGQGPEFLTYFQNEAQLEKSRLLSDRFSAERPKGSFSTLEIQRTEQGDSAMYLCASSPRGGPSGANVLTFGAGSRLTVL.